This T cell receptor (beta chain) was identified during a study of post-analysis software for immune sequencing data. The CDR3 covers 14 residues. Germline V gene data show CDR1 as SGHRS and CDR2 as YFSETQ. V trimming: 5 bases; J trimming: 2 bases; junction bases outside the gene matches: 3. Included in the TCR beta cDNA libraries were unique molecular identifiers. TCRdb reprocessed the PCR reads with MiXCR, giving one entry per CDR3 protein. The sample yields fewer than 850,000 distinct CDR3 sequences, roughly 27% seen once. About this clonotype: Its antigen is as yet unknown.

Whole-study results and caveats: Among four to six TRBV segments more frequent in patients than controls were TRBV5-6, TRBV5-1 and TRBV20-1.

The origin of this receptor is a girl aged 5-17 years with multiple sclerosis. The sequenced sample was blood. The chain employs TRBV5-1 and TRBJ2-1; TRBD2 aligns across 8 bases. The CDR3 here is CASRTGGAYNEQFF. The CDR3 coding sequence is TGCGCCAGCAGGACGGGGGGGGCCTACAATGAGCAGTTCTTC.